The 20 T cell receptor beta chains in this list originate from one sample, sequenced in a study of blood T cell repertoires in COVID-19. Data came from immunoSEQ multiplex PCR; TCRdb stores just in-frame clones and leaves some out. The sample has 120,000 to 150,000 clones; about 83% are singletons. The source material was peripheral blood. All receptors derive from a woman between 50 and 59 years old with active or convalescent COVID-19.

This chain uses TRBV28 with TRBJ1-4; 8 bases fit TRBD1. The junction had 11 bases not matched to a gene; V was cut back by 6 bases and J by 8 bases. The germline V gene has CDR1 MDHEN and CDR2 SYDVKM. The CDR3 runs to 15 residues. CDR3 protein: CASRPGQGAQEKLFF. The CDR3 DNA follows: TGTGCCAGCAGACCTGGACAGGGTGCGCAGGAAAAACTGTTTTTT.

The chain is built from TRBV7-9 and TRBJ1-6, with TRBD1 matching over 7 bases. The CDR3 spans 14 residues. V trimming: 5 bases; J trimming: 10 bases; junction bases outside the gene matches: 8. Germline values: CDR1 SEHNR, CDR2 FQNEAQ (reference sequence). The CDR3 reads CASSKGQKISPLHF. In DNA, the CDR3 is TGTGCCAGCAGCAAGGGACAGAAGATCTCACCCCTCCACTTT.

The rearrangement joins TRBV4-2 to TRBJ2-4, with TRBD2 matching 12 bases. The CDR3 spans 17 residues. V dropped 0 bases and J dropped 8; count of bases not matched to a gene: 8. Germline CDR1 is LGHNA and CDR2 is YNFKEQ. The CDR3 DNA reads as TGTGCCAGCAGCCAAGATCCGACTAGCGGGAGTTTTGACATTCAGTACTTC. It codes for CASSQDPTSGSFDIQYF.

V is TRBV7-9 and J is TRBJ1-6; 9 bases fit TRBD1. CDR1 and CDR2 (germline): SEHNR, FQNEAQ (reference sequence). V trimming: 8 bases; J trimming: 10 bases; junction bases outside the gene matches: 9. The CDR3 is 14 amino acids. The CDR3 sequence: CASGPQGASSPLHF. DNA of the CDR3: TGTGCCAGCGGACCACAGGGGGCGAGCTCACCCCTCCACTTT.

The chain carries TRBV28 and TRBJ1-4; D not certain. The ends were cut back, 6 bases at V and 8 bases at J, with 10 bases in the middle. The germline V gene has CDR1 MDHEN and CDR2 SYDVKM. There are 12 residues in the CDR3. CDR3 residues: CASRETGEKLFF. The CDR3 DNA follows: TGTGCCAGCAGAGAGACGGGGGAAAAACTGTTTTTT.

The V call is TRBV28, the J call TRBJ1-5; weak D call: TRBD1 (6 bases). Per the germline V gene, CDR1 is MDHEN and CDR2 is SYDVKM. V shed 4 bases and J shed 3 bases, with 16 bases lying between them. The CDR3 extends over 16 amino acids. This CDR3 is CASSSSGHFSNQPQHF. As DNA, the CDR3 is TGTGCCAGCAGTTCCTCGGGACATTTTTCCAATCAGCCCCAGCATTTT.

This chain uses TRBV10-3 with TRBJ2-7; a weak D match, TRBD2 (7 bases). Germline V gene data show CDR1 as ENHRY and CDR2 as SYGVKD. The CDR3 runs 13 residues. V lost 3 bases to trimming and J lost 4 bases, with 10 bases between them. The CDR3 loop reads CAISEQGGYEQYF. The CDR3 region has the DNA TGTGCCATCAGTGAACAGGGAGGGTACGAGCAGTACTTC.

This sequence joins TRBV9 and TRBJ2-7, with unresolved D. The CDR3 loop spans 13 amino acids. Trimming removed 0 bases at V and 0 bases at J, with 4 bases between. Per the germline V gene, CDR1 is SGDLS and CDR2 is YYNGEE. The CDR3: CASSVDSSYEQYF. DNA for the CDR3: TGTGCCAGCAGCGTAGATAGCTCCTACGAGCAGTACTTC.

The chain uses TRBV7-3 and TRBJ2-6; weak D call: TRBD1 (6 bases). Germline V gene sequence: CDR1 SGHTA, CDR2 FQGTGA. This CDR3 is 17 amino acids long. Trimming cost V 5 bases and J 0 bases, with 14 bases left between them. In nucleotides, the CDR3 is TGTGCCAGCAGCCTCAGACAGGCCGACTCTGGGGCCAACGTCCTGACTTTC. Protein sequence: CASSLRQADSGANVLTF.

This clone has only one observation. The V call is TRBV11-1, the J call TRBJ2-7; D not resolved. The V end was cut by 8 bases, the J end by 1 base, with 12 bases between. This CDR3 comprises 13 residues. Germline V CDR1 and CDR2: SGHAT, FQDESV (reference sequence). CDR3 in amino acids: CASGAPTSYEQYF. DNA for the CDR3: TGTGCCAGCGGAGCCCCGACTTCCTACGAGCAGTACTTC. Variable domain in full (rest from reference TRBV11-1 and TRBJ2-7): EAEVAQSPRYKITEKSQAVAFWCDPISGHATLYWYRQILGQGPELLVQFQDESVVDDSQLPKDRFSAERLKGVDSTLKIQPAELGDSAMYLCASGAPTSYEQYFGPGTRLTVT.

This chain joins TRBV19 and TRBJ1-1, with D hard to call. The length of the CDR3 is 14 residues. In germline, CDR1 is LNHDA, CDR2 SQIVND (reference sequence). V dropped 4 bases and J dropped 5 bases, with 14 bases sitting between them. This CDR3 is CASSTPGELTEAFF. The CDR3 DNA reads TGTGCCAGTAGTACTCCTGGGGAGTTGACTGAAGCTTTCTTT.

This chain's CDR3 is CASSGSGSGYEQYF. The DNA for the CDR3 is TGTGCCAGCAGTGGGAGCGGGAGTGGCTACGAGCAGTACTTC. This sequence joins TRBV27 and TRBJ2-7, with 8 bases identical to TRBD2. J gave up 3 bases and V 5 bases, and 6 bases lay outside the gene matches. The CDR3 is 14 amino acids. CDR1 is MNHEY, CDR2 SMNVEV, per germline (reference sequence).

The chain recombines TRBV27 with TRBJ1-1; D call uncertain. Germline V gene lookup returns CDR1 MNHEY and CDR2 SMNVEV (reference sequence). The CDR3 loop spans 14 amino acids. V dropped 5 bases and J dropped 0 bases, with 10 bases sitting between them. The CDR3 protein is CASSLTLMNTEAFF. Here the CDR3 DNA reads TGTGCCAGCAGTCTGACACTGATGAACACTGAAGCTTTCTTT.

The chain carries TRBV7-3 and TRBJ2-1; D possibly corresponds to TRBD2 (5 bases). The CDR3 is 12 residues long. The germline gives CDR1 SGHTA, CDR2 FQGTGA. The germline V and J ends were trimmed by 5 bases and 8 bases, with 10 bases remaining between them. The CDR3 coding sequence is TGTGCCAGCAGCATATGGGGAGATGAGCAGTTCTTC. Protein product: CASSIWGDEQFF. Using reference TRBV7-3 and TRBJ2-1 for the parts outside the CDR3, the full variable domain is GAGVSQTPSNKVTEKGKYVELRCDPISGHTALYWYRQSLGQGPEFLIYFQGTGAADDSGLPNDRFFAVRPEGSVSTLKIQRTERGDSAVYLCASSIWGDEQFFGPGTRLTVL.

A single count supports this clone. V is TRBV21-1 and J is TRBJ2-4; the table's TRBD2 call for D was not verified on the DNA. TRBV21-1 is a pseudogene. CDR3 length: 20 amino acids. As DNA, the CDR3 is TGTGCCAGCAGCCCCCCGGGACTAGCGGGATGGGGGATAGCCAAAAACATTCAGTACTTC. It codes for CASSPPGLAGWGIAKNIQYF.

The chain combines TRBV3-1 (or the pseudogene TRBV3-2) with TRBJ1-2, with TRBD1 matching 7 bases. The V segment lost 0 bases and the J segment 4 bases; nucleotides outside the gene matches: 5. The CDR3 has 15 amino acids. Germline V gene lookup returns CDR1 LGHDT and CDR2 YNNKEL (reference sequence). The CDR3 spells CASSQDTGVVYGYTF. CDR3 in DNA: TGTGCCAGCAGCCAAGATACAGGGGTGGTCTATGGCTACACCTTC.

The V call is TRBV19, the J call TRBJ1-3; the D is unclear. CDR3 length: 13 amino acids. The V end was cut by 4 bases, the J end by 3 bases, with 7 bases between. Germline loops: CDR1 LNHDA, CDR2 SQIVND (reference sequence). CDR3 amino acids: CASSTGLGNTIYF. DNA for the CDR3: TGTGCCAGTAGTACCGGACTTGGAAACACCATATATTTT.

The rearrangement joins TRBV6-5 to TRBJ2-7; 7 bases are shared with TRBD1. Germline V lookup: CDR1 MNHEY, CDR2 SVGAGI. V lost 6 bases to trimming and J lost 0 bases; unmatched junction nucleotides: 2. The CDR3 is 13 amino acids. The CDR3 is CASSYRGSYEQYF. The CDR3 DNA sequence: TGTGCCAGCAGCTACAGGGGCTCCTACGAGCAGTACTTC.

The gene calls are TRBV5-1 and TRBJ2-2, with 14 nucleotides matching TRBD2. This CDR3 is 17 amino acids long. From germline, CDR1 is SGHRS and CDR2 YFSETQ. V was pared by 4 bases and J by 4 bases, with 6 bases of the junction left unmatched. The CDR3 sequence: CASSRGTSGSSTGELFF. As DNA, the CDR3 is TGCGCCAGCAGCCGCGGGACTAGCGGGAGTAGCACCGGGGAGCTGTTTTTT.

The rearrangement joins TRBV29-1 to TRBJ2-5; possible D gene TRBD1, 6 bases. Deletions cut 4 bases from V and 0 bases from J, with 9 bases between. The germline CDR1 and CDR2 sequences are SQVTM and ANQGSEA. CDR3 length: 13 residues. The CDR3 coding sequence is TGCAGCGTTGCCCGGGACAACCAAGAGACCCAGTACTTC. Protein: CSVARDNQETQYF.